The clone carrying this T cell receptor beta chain was counted ten times or more. Antigen: not known. V gave up 4 bases and J gave up 1 base, with 2 bases separating them. There are 13 residues in the CDR3. This sample was taken from a study of CD8 T cells in ankylosing spondylitis. Whole-study findings and limits: Some of the motif variants had earlier been found in reactive arthritis patients' fluid and blood. Characteristic, it appeared, of ankylosing spondylitis blood was a TCR beta motif of about eight highly homologous variants. The clones that were linked to disease were reported to be significantly enriched in matched synovial fluid samples from ankylosing spondylitis patients. Disease-linked clones, CD8+, were relatively rare in peripheral blood.

The authors made TCR beta libraries by quantitative 5'-RACE with molecular barcodes. MiXCR, run by TCRdb on the 5' RACE reads, gives a single entry per CDR3 protein. Seen here are about 500,000 distinct CDR3 sequences, approximately 5% observed once, and the top ten hold around 3.4%. Material for sequencing was blood, either unsorted or a sorted T cell fraction (not recorded which). V is TRBV12-3 or TRBV12-4 and J is TRBJ2-6; unclear D gene. The source is a male donor with ankylosing spondylitis. The CDR3 bases are TGTGCCAGCAGTTATTCTGGGGCCAACGTCCTGACTTTC. Amino acid sequence: CASSYSGANVLTF.